This TCR beta chain was obtained from a study of technical replicates of blood from a handful of donors. TCRdb's table, derived via immunoSEQ multiplex PCR, lists solely in-frame clones and lacks some. This sample has some 70,000 clones, with about 97% found just once. The germline V gene encodes CDR1 MNHNS and CDR2 SASEGT. The CDR3 extends over 17 amino acids. Trimming took 1 base from V and 4 from J, leaving 17 bases between them. The chain carries TRBV6-1 and TRBJ1-5; the D is unclear. Sequences were obtained from T cells isolated from PBMCs. The clonotype was recovered from a human donor in good health. As DNA, the CDR3 is TGTGCCAGCAGTGAAGACCAATGGGCAGTACATAATCAGCCCCAGCATTTT. Protein: CASSEDQWAVHNQPQHF.